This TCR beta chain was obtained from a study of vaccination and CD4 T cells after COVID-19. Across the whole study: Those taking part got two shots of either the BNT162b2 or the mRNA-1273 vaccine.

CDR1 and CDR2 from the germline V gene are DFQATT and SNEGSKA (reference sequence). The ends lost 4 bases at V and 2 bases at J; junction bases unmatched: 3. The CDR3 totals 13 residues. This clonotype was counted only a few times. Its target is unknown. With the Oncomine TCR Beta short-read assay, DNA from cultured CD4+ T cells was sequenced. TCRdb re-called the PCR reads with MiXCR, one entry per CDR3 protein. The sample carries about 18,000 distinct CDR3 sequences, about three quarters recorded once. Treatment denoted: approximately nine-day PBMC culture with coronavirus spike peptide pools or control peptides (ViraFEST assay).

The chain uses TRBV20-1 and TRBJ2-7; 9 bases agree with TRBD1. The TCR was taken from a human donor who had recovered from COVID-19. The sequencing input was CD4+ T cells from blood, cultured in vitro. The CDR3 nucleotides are TGCAGTGCTAACGACAGGGGGGCCTACGAGCAGTACTTC. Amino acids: CSANDRGAYEQYF.